This T cell receptor (beta chain) came from a study of T cells after yellow fever vaccination. For the study at large: With SMART-Seq v4 Ultra Low Input, the fractions containing low cell numbers were prepared.

In TCRdb, the 5' RACE reads were re-called with MiXCR into one record per CDR3 protein. The data show about 75,000 distinct CDR3 sequences, more than 5.5% seen once. Study results and limitations: The study noted that FACS-sorted repertoires could contain abundant clonotypes contaminating from the bulk population.

The CDR3 spans 16 residues. Germline values: CDR1 SQVTM, CDR2 ANQGSEA. Trimming cost V 1 base and J 6 bases, with 21 bases left between them. In this sample, this clonotype turned up many times. Its matching antigen is unknown. Material: CD8+ T cells sorted from PBMCs, obtained 10 days after the first yellow fever vaccination. This chain connects TRBV29-1 to TRBJ1-2; no clear D. The sequence derives from a man aged 18 to 30 who received the YFV17D yellow fever vaccine. The CDR3 nucleotides are TGCAGCGTTGAAGTGGACCCCCGCAACAGAGGCAATGGCTACACCTTC. It is translated as CSVEVDPRNRGNGYTF.